This is a list of T cell receptor beta chains from one sample in a study of blood T cells in healthy people across ages. TCRdb re-derived calls from the 5' RACE reads in MiXCR, one entry per CDR3 protein. This repertoire shows around 870,000 distinct CDR3 sequences, more than 25% found once; its top ten account for approximately 15%. The sequenced material came from blood. The receptors shown here come from an elderly woman in good health. Each CDR3 is given with its conserved first and last residue. A D gene is named only where the DNA matches it firmly. For some rows the clone size is stated as once, few or many, or as a class when expanded; others skip it.

J | D | size | V | DNA | CDR3
TRBJ1-2 | TRBD1 | NA | TRBV4-2 | TGTACCAGCAGCCAGGGACAGTCCGAAAGTTATGGCTACACCTTC | CTSSQGQSESYGYTF
TRBJ2-2 | TRBD2 | NA | TRBV6-6 | TGTGCCAACAGGTCCAGCGGGAGCTACACCGGGGAGCTGTTTTTT | CANRSSGSYTGELFF
TRBJ1-2 | NA | NA | TRBV12-3/TRBV12-4 | TGTGCCAGCAGTCCTCGACGGTATGGCTACACCTTC | CASSPRRYGYTF
TRBJ1-2 | NA | NA | TRBV2 | TGTGCCAGCGGTCCACAGGCTAACTATGGCTACACCTTC | CASGPQANYGYTF
TRBJ2-7 | TRBD1 | many | TRBV27 | TGTGCCAGCCAACAGGGGGCACTTTCCGCCGAGCAGTACTTC | CASQQGALSAEQYF
TRBJ2-2 | NA | NA | TRBV29-1 | TGCAGCGTTGAAGGGACCGGGGAGCTGTTTTTT | CSVEGTGELFF
TRBJ1-4 | NA | NA | TRBV9 | TGTGCCAGCAGCGTAGCTTGCGTCCGACTCCAACAGCAAGTTCTTGAAAAACTGTTTTTT | CASSVACVRLQQQVLEKLFF
TRBJ2-3 | NA | many | TRBV20-1 | TGCAGTGCTAGAGACTGGGGGGGCCGCACAGATACGCAGTATTTT | CSARDWGGRTDTQYF
TRBJ2-3 | TRBD1 | many | TRBV24-1 | TGTGCCACCAGTGATTGGACAGGTAGCACAGATACGCAGTATTTT | CATSDWTGSTDTQYF
TRBJ2-3 | NA | many | TRBV7-2 | TGTGCCAGCAGCTTAGTCGGGCAGGCTGCAGATACGCAGTATTTT | CASSLVGQAADTQYF
TRBJ1-3 | NA | few | TRBV7-2 | TGTGCCAGCAGCCGTACGGGACTTTCTGGAAACACCATATATTTT | CASSRTGLSGNTIYF
TRBJ2-1 | TRBD2 | many | TRBV5-1 | TGCGCCAGCAGCTTCGGACTAGCGGGTAATGAGCAGTTCTTC | CASSFGLAGNEQFF
TRBJ2-3 | NA | few | TRBV30 | TGTGCCTGGAGTACGGGCTCCACAGATACGCAGTATTTT | CAWSTGSTDTQYF
TRBJ2-5 | NA | few | TRBV7-9 | TGTGCCAACAGCTTAAGTCCGGGAGCCAAAAGAGAGACCCAGTACTTC | CANSLSPGAKRETQYF
TRBJ2-2 | NA | NA | TRBV15 | TGTGCCACCAGCAGAGTCCCGGTGGGGGGCGGAAGGACCGGGGAGCTGTTTTTT | CATSRVPVGGGRTGELFF
TRBJ2-7 | NA | many | TRBV7-9 | TGTGCCAGCAGCCAGAGGAGGGCGGTGGGCGAGCAGTACTTC | CASSQRRAVGEQYF
TRBJ2-7 | TRBD1 | NA | TRBV30 | TGTGCCTGGAGGAGACAGGGGCGGAGAACCGAGCAGTACTTC | CAWRRQGRRTEQYF
TRBJ2-1 | TRBD1 | few | TRBV18 | TGTGCCAGCTCACCGGGGACAGGACTTCCCTACGAGCAGTTCTTC | CASSPGTGLPYEQFF
TRBJ2-7 | NA | many | TRBV7-6 | TGTGCCAGCAGGAGAGGACCGCCGCCTTTCTACGAGCAGTACTTC | CASRRGPPPFYEQYF
TRBJ2-1 | NA | many | TRBV12-3/TRBV12-4 | TGTGCCAGCAGTTTAAGGGAATCGAATGAGCAGTTCTTC | CASSLRESNEQFF
TRBJ1-6 | NA | few | TRBV6-6 | TGTGCCAGCAGACCCCTGGGTAGCACCTATAATTCACCCCTCCACTTT | CASRPLGSTYNSPLHF
TRBJ1-4 | NA | few | TRBV5-1 | TGCGCCAGCAGCCCGGGACAAGTCCGAGAAAAACTGTTTTTT | CASSPGQVREKLFF
TRBJ1-6 | TRBD1 | NA | TRBV12-3/TRBV12-4 | TGTGCCAGCAGGGGGACAGTGCCATTTTATTCACCCCTCCACTTT | CASRGTVPFYSPLHF
TRBJ2-1 | TRBD2 | many | TRBV3-1 | TGTGCCAGCAGCCCGGGGACTAGCGGGGTCAATGAGCAGTTCTTC | CASSPGTSGVNEQFF
TRBJ1-1 | NA | NA | TRBV7-9 | TGTGCCAGCAGTCAACACACCAACGAGGCTTTCTTT | CASSQHTNEAFF
TRBJ2-3 | NA | few | TRBV3-1 | TGTGCCAGCAGCCATGTTTGGGGCGGGGGCTCAGATACGCAGTATTTT | CASSHVWGGGSDTQYF
TRBJ2-5 | NA | many | TRBV19 | TGTGCCAGTAGTATAGGGATTCAAGAGACCCAGTACTTC | CASSIGIQETQYF
TRBJ1-2 | NA | NA | TRBV12-5 | TGTGCCGGGCCCGGGGACGAGGATGGCTACACCTTC | CAGPGDEDGYTF
TRBJ2-1 | NA | many | TRBV19 | TGTGCCAGTAAAGACTACAATGAGCAGTTCTTC | CASKDYNEQFF
TRBJ2-2 | TRBD2 | few | TRBV6-2/TRBV6-3 | TGTGCCAGCAGTTCACTAGCGGGGGGATCCGGGGAGCTGTTTTTT | CASSSLAGGSGELFF
TRBJ2-5 | TRBD1 | many | TRBV7-6 | TGTGCCAGCAGCTTAGCGGACAGGGTAGAGACCCAGTACTTC | CASSLADRVETQYF
TRBJ2-1 | NA | NA | TRBV20-1 | TGCAGTGCTAGAGTCAGGGAGCGGGCATCCTACAATGAGCAGTTCTTC | CSARVRERASYNEQFF
TRBJ2-2 | TRBD2 | few | TRBV6-6 | TGTGCCAGCAGTTACTCGAGAGGGTCGGGGGGCGGGGAGCTGTTTTTT | CASSYSRGSGGGELFF
TRBJ1-5 | NA | many | TRBV20-1 | TGCAGTGCTAGAGGCGCGGGGAATCAGCCCCAGCATTTT | CSARGAGNQPQHF
TRBJ1-2 | TRBD1 | NA | TRBV4-1 | TGCGCCAGCAGCCAATTTGAGGGACAGAACTATGGCTACACCTTC | CASSQFEGQNYGYTF
TRBJ1-1 | NA | few | TRBV20-1 | TGCAGTGCTAGTAAGGGGATTATGAACACTGAAGCTTTCTTT | CSASKGIMNTEAFF
TRBJ2-2 | NA | NA | TRBV6-1 | TGTGCCAGCAGGGACCGAGAGAACACCGGGGAGCTGTTTTTT | CASRDRENTGELFF
TRBJ1-4 | NA | many | TRBV6-5 | TGTGCCAGCAGTTACTCGGGGCTCGGGACTAGATCTAATGAAAAACTGTTTTTT | CASSYSGLGTRSNEKLFF
TRBJ1-2 | NA | many | TRBV25-1 | TGTGCCAGCAGTGGTACAGGATTCTATGGCTACACCTTC | CASSGTGFYGYTF